This T cell receptor beta chain was identified during a study of human T cells and chemical hapten exposure. Across the whole study: Slight volume differences across pooled libraries mainly accounted for varying per-sample TCR yields.

Germline CDR1 reads MNHEY; CDR2 reads SVGEGT. V shed 4 bases and J 0 bases; nucleotides not matched to a gene: 3. The CDR3 is 15 residues long. TCRdb reanalysed the RACE reads using MiXCR and keeps one entry per CDR3 protein. The sample includes about 82,000 distinct CDR3 sequences, about an eighth of them seen just once. The time point denotes: patch test 3, about 24 weeks after DPC sensitization. This sample's treatment: therapeutic diphenylcyclopropenone sensitization with weekly scalp DPC. The input for sequencing was whole blood, taken in connection with sensitization to the hapten diphenylcyclopropenone (DPC). The source is a woman aged 50 to 60 with alopecia areata. Some clones in this sample may be carry-over from other donors' samples. J is TRBJ1-1 and V is TRBV6-2 or TRBV6-3; 9 nucleotides agree with TRBD1. The CDR3 bases are TGTGCCAGCAGTTTGGGACAGGGACTGAACACTGAAGCTTTCTTT. Protein sequence: CASSLGQGLNTEAFF.